This T cell receptor (beta chain) emerged from a study of blood T cell repertoires in COVID-19. This CDR3 spans 15 amino acids. The J segment lost 7 bases and the V segment lost 4 bases, leaving 1 base of the junction unmatched. Germline V gives CDR1 MNHEY, CDR2 SVGAGI. Using immunoSEQ multiplex PCR, the repertoire was profiled, and TCRdb retains in-frame clones only, with some absent. The table includes a few hundred thousand clones, roughly 82% detected once. Sequencing was carried out using peripheral blood. The receptor was derived from a woman aged 40 to 50 who had recovered from COVID-19. The chain employs TRBV6-5 and TRBJ2-1; 16 bases are shared with TRBD2. CDR3 nucleotide sequence: TGTGCCAGCAGTTCGGGACTAGCGGGGGGGAATGAGCAGTTCTTC. It codes for CASSSGLAGGNEQFF.